This passage covers 2 T cell receptor beta chains from one sample sequenced in a study of CD8 T cells in ankylosing spondylitis. TCRdb used MiXCR to reprocess the 5' RACE reads, holding one entry per CDR3 protein. The sample holds 200,000 or so distinct CDR3 sequences, 10% to 15% seen once. The sequenced sample consisted of blood, either unsorted or a sorted T cell fraction (not recorded which). These receptors came from a female donor with ankylosing spondylitis or in good health (not recorded which).

This clonotype was seen ten or more times. A read error may account for a junction end that differs from germline. V is TRBV7-7 and J is TRBJ2-1; TRBD2 agrees at 9 bases. The CDR3 covers 16 residues. Germline V gene data show CDR1 as SSHAT and CDR2 as FNYEAQ (reference sequence). CDR3 residues: CASSLLAGGRDNEQFF. DNA for the CDR3: TGTGCTAGCAGCCTGCTTGCGGGAGGGCGGGACAATGAGCAGTTCTTC.

This clonotype was seen at least ten times. This chain joins TRBV7-2 and TRBJ2-3; D not resolved. Trimming stripped 5 bases from V and 2 bases from J, with 14 bases between. The CDR3 totals 15 residues. CDR1 SGHTA and CDR2 FQGNSA come from the germline V gene. This chain's CDR3 is CASSLRGSPTDTQYF. Written as DNA, the CDR3 is TGTGCCAGCAGCCTCCGCGGTAGCCCCACAGATACGCAGTATTTT.